This T cell receptor (beta chain) comes out of a study of vaccination and CD4 T cells after COVID-19. Study-level background: Timing of post-vaccine sample collection was a median about 79 days after dose two, with a range of 14 to 241. The control cultures got either a CEFX pool, an HIV-1 Nef pool, or no peptide at all.

The CDR3 has 14 amino acids. Germline V gene sequence: CDR1 SNHLY, CDR2 FYNNEI. Trimming removed 8 bases at V and 6 bases at J, with 18 bases between. Researchers used the Oncomine TCR Beta short-read assay to sequence DNA from cultured CD4+ T cells. It was cultured CD4+ T cells from which genomic DNA was extracted. One entry per CDR3 protein, called by TCRdb with MiXCR from the PCR reads. The table has 3,000 to 4,000 distinct CDR3 sequences, around a sixth seen once. Study-level findings and limits: Vaccine-specific clones numbering 304 of 307 showed spike mono-reactivity in convalescent patients.

Treatment described: roughly 10-day PBMC culture with coronavirus spike peptide pools or control peptides (ViraFEST assay). A word on this clonotype: Its antigen is not known.

This receptor was identified in a human donor who had recovered from COVID-19. Material: CD4+ T cells from blood, cultured in vitro. V usage is TRBV2 and J usage is TRBJ2-3; D ambiguous. CDR3 sequence reads: CASRRLTSVDTQYF. The CDR3 coding sequence is TGTGCCAGCCGACGACTCACATCCGTCGATACGCAGTATTTT.